This TCR beta chain came from a study of T cell changes during pregnancy in multiple sclerosis. This CDR3 is 15 amino acids long. Trimming cost V 5 bases and J 6 bases; bases outside gene matches: 11. Germline V gene sequence: CDR1 SGDLS, CDR2 YYNGEE. Sequencing used immunoSEQ multiplex PCR; TCRdb keeps in-frame clones, though not all of them. Among fewer than 40,000 clones listed, roughly 90% were seen once. The receptor's source is a female donor in good health, enrolled as a control in a pregnancy study. The source was CD4+ T cells from peripheral blood mononuclear cells, collected in the second trimester of pregnancy. This chain joins TRBV9 and TRBJ2-7; 10 nucleotides agree with TRBD2. The CDR3 region is CASSGPLAGVGEQYF. For the CDR3, the DNA is TGTGCCAGCAGTGGGCCCCTAGCGGGAGTTGGCGAGCAGTACTTC.